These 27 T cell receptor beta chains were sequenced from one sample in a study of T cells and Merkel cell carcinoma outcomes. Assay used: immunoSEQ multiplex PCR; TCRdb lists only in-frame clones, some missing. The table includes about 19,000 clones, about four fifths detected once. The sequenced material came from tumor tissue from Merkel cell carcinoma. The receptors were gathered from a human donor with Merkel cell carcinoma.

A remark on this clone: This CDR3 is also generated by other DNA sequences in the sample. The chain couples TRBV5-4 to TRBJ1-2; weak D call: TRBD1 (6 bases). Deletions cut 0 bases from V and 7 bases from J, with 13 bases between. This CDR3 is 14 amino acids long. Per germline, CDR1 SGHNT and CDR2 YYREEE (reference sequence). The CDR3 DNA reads TGTGCCAGCAGCTTGGGGGGGGCCTATTCTGGCTACACCTTC. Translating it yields CASSLGGAYSGYTF.

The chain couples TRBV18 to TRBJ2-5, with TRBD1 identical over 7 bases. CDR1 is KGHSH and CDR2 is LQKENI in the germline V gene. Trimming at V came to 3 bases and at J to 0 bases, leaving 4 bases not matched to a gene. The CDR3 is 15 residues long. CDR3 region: CASSPGQSYQETQYF. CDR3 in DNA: TGTGCCAGCTCACCGGGACAGTCGTACCAAGAGACCCAGTACTTC.

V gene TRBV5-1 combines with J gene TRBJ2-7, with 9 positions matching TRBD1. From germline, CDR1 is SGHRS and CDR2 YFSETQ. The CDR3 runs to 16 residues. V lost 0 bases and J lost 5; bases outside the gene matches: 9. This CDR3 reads CASSLGTGQGNHEQYF. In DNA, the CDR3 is TGCGCCAGCAGCTTGGGAACCGGACAGGGGAACCACGAGCAGTACTTC.

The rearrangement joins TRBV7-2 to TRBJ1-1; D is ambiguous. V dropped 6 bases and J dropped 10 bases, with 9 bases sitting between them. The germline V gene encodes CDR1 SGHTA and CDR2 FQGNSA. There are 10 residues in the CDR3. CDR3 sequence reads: CASRRGGAFF. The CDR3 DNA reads TGTGCCAGCAGGCGTGGAGGAGCTTTCTTT.

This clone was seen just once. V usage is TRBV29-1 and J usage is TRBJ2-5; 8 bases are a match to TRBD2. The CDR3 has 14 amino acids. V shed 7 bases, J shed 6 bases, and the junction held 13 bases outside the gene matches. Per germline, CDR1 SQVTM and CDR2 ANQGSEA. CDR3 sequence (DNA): TGCAGCGGTCTTAGGAGCGGGAGTACGCAGACCCAGTACTTC. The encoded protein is CSGLRSGSTQTQYF.

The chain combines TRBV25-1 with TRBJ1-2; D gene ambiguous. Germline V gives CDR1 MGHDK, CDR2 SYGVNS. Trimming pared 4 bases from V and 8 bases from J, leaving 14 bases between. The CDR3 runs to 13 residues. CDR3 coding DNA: TGTGCCAGCAGTGTCGGTGATATCAACGGCTACACCTTC. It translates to CASSVGDINGYTF.

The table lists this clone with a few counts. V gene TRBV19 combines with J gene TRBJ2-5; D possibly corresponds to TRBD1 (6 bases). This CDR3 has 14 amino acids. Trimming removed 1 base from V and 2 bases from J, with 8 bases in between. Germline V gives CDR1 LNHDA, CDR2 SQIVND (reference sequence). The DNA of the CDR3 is TGTGCCAGTAGTATAGTCGGACAGCAAGAGACCCAGTACTTC. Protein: CASSIVGQQETQYF.

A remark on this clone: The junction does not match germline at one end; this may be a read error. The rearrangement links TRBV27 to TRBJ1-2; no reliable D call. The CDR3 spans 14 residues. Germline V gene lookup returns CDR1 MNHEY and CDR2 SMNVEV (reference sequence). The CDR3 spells CASSFSDRNYGYTF. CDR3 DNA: TGTGCTAGCAGTTTCTCCGACCGAAACTATGGCTACACCTTC.

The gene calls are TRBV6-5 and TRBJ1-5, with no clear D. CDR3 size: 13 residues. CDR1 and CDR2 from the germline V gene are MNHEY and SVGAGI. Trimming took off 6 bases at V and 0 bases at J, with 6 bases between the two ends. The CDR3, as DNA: TGTGCCAGCAGACACAATAGCAATCAGCCCCAGCATTTT. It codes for CASRHNSNQPQHF.

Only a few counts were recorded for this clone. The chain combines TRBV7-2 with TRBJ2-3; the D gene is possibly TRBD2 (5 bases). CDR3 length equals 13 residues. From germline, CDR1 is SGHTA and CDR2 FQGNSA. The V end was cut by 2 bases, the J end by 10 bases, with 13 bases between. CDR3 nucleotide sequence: TGTGCCAGCAGCTTACTCCCGGGGAGTGCGCAGTATTTT. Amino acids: CASSLLPGSAQYF.

The CDR3 coding sequence is TGTGCCAGCAGCGTAGGTGGAGGACGCGGACAAGAGACCCAGTACTTC. This encodes CASSVGGGRGQETQYF. The gene calls are TRBV9 and TRBJ2-5, with TRBD2 as a possible D gene (5 bases). The CDR3 extends over 16 amino acids. Trimming shortened V by 0 bases and J by 2 bases, and 14 bases separated the two germline ends. Germline V gene data show CDR1 as SGDLS and CDR2 as YYNGEE.

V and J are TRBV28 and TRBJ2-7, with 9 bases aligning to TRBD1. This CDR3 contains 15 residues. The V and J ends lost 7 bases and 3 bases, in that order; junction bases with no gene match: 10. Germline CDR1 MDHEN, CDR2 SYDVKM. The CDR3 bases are TGTGCCAGCACCGATCGACAGGGGGGAAACTACGAGCAGTACTTC. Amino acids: CASTDRQGGNYEQYF.

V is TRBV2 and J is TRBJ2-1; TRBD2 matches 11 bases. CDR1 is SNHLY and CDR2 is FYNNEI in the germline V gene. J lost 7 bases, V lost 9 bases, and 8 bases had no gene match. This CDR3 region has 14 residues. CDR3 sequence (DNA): TGTGCCAGGGATAGACTAGCGGGGACGAATGAGCAGTTCTTC. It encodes CARDRLAGTNEQFF.

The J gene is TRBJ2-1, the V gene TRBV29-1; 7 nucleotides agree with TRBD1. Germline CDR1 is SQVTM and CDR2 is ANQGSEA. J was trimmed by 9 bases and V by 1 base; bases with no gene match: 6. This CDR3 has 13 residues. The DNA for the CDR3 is TGCAGCGTTGAAGGACAGGGTATAAGTGAGCAGTTCTTC. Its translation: CSVEGQGISEQFF.

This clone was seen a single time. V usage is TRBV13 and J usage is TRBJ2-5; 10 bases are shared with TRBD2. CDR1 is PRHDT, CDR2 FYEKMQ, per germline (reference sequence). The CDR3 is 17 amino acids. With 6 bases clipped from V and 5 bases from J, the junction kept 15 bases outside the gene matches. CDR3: CASRRWASGRLQETQYF. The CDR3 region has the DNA TGTGCCAGCAGAAGGTGGGCTAGCGGGAGATTGCAGGAGACCCAGTACTTC. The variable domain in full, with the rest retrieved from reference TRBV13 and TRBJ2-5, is AAGVIQSPRHLIKEKRETATLKCYPIPRHDTVYWYQQGPGQDPQFLISFYEKMQSDKGSIPDRFSAQQFSDYHSELNMSSLELGDSALYFCASRRWASGRLQETQYFGPGTRLLVL.

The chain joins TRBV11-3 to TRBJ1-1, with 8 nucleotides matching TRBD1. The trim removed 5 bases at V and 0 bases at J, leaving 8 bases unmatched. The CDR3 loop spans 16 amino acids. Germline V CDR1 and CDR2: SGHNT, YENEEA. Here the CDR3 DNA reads TGTGCCAGCAGCCCCGGGACAGGAAGATTGAACACTGAAGCTTTCTTT. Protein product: CASSPGTGRLNTEAFF. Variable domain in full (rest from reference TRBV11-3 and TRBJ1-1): EAGVVQSPRYKIIEKKQPVAFWCNPISGHNTLYWYLQNLGQGPELLIRYENEEAVDDSQLPKDRFSAERLKGVDSTLKIQPAELGDSAVYLCASSPGTGRLNTEAFFGQGTRLTVV.

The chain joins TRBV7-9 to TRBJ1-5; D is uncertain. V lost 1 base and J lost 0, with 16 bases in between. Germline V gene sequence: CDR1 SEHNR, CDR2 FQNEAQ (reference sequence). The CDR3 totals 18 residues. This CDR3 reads CASSLGSWRDYSNQPQHF. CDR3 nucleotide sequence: TGTGCCAGCAGCTTAGGGAGTTGGCGGGATTATAGCAATCAGCCCCAGCATTTT.

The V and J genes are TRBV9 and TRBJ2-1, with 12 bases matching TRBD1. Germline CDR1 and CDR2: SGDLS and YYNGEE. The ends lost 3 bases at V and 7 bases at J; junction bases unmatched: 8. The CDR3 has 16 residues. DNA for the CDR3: TGTGCCAGCAGCGCCAACCGGGACAGGGGGCGGAATGAGCAGTTCTTC. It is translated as CASSANRDRGRNEQFF.

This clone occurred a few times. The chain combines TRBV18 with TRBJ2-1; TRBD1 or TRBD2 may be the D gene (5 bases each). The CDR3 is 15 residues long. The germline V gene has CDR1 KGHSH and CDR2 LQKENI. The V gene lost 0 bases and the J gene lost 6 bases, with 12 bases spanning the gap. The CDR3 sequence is CASSPPQTGLNEQFF. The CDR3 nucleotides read TGTGCCAGCTCACCACCCCAAACGGGGCTCAATGAGCAGTTCTTC.

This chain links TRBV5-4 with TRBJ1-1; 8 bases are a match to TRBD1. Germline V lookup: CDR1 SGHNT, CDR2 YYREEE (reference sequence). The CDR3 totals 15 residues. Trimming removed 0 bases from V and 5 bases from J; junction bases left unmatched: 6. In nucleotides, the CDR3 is TGTGCCAGCAGCTTGGTCCAGGGGGCGGGGACTGAAGCTTTCTTT. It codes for CASSLVQGAGTEAFF.

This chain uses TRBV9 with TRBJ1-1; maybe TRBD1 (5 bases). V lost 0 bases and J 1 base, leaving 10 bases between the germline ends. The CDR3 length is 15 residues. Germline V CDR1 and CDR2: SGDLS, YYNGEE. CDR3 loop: CASSVGQLTNTEAFF. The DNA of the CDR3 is TGTGCCAGCAGCGTAGGACAGCTAACGAACACTGAAGCTTTCTTT.

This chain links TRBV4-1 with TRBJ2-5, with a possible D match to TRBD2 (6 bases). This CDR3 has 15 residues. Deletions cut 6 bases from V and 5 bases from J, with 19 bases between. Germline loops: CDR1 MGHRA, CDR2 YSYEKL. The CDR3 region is CASSPRAGFWETQYF. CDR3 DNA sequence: TGCGCCAGCAGTCCCCGGGCGGGATTTTGGGAGACCCAGTACTTC.

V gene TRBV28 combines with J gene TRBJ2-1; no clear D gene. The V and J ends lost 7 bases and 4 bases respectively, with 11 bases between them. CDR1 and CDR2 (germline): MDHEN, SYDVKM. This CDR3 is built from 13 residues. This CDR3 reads CASTRPLYNEQFF. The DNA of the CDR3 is TGTGCCAGCACTCGTCCCTTATACAATGAGCAGTTCTTC.

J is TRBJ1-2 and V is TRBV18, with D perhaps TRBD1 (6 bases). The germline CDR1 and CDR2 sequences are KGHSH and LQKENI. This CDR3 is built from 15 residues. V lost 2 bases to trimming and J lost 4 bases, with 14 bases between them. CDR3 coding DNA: TGTGCCAGCTCACCATTCGGTTGGACAGCCTATGGCTACACCTTC. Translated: CASSPFGWTAYGYTF.

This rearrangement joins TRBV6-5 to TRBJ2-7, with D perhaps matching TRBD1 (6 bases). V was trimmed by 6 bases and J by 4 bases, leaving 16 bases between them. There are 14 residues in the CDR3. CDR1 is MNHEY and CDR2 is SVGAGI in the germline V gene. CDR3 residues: CASSLQGTPYEQYF. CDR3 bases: TGTGCCAGCAGCCTACAGGGTACCCCTTACGAGCAGTACTTC.

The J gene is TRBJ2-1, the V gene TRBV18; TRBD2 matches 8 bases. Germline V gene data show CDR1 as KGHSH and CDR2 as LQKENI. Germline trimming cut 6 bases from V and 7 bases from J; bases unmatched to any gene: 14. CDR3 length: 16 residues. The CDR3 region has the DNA TGTGCCAGCTCCCCCCGAGGGACTAGTCTTTCAAATGAGCAGTTCTTC. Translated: CASSPRGTSLSNEQFF. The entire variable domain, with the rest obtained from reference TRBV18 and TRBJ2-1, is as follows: NAGVMQNPRHLVRRRGQEARLRCSPMKGHSHVYWYRQLPEEGLKFMVYLQKENIIDESGMPKERFSAEFPKEGPSILRIQQVVRGDSAAYFCASSPRGTSLSNEQFFGPGTRLTVL.

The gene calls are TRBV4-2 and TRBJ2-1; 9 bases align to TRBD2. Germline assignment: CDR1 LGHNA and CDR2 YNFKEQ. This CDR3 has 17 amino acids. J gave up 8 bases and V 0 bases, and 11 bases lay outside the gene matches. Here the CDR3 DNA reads TGTGCCAGCAGCCAAGAACTAGCGGGCCCCTCAGTGGATGAGCAGTTCTTC. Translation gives CASSQELAGPSVDEQFF.